This TCR beta chain was sequenced in a study of OX40 agonist ivuxolimab in advanced cancers. Overall study context: Patients' therapy was ivuxolimab, an antibody that acts as an agonist of OX40 (CD134). The group had a mean age of around 64 years, ranged from about 23 to 85, and was approximately 81% male.

Concerning this clone: The target antigen is unknown.

Study results and caveats: There were, on average, more expanded clones in CD8+ T cells than in CD4+.

Germline lookup yields CDR1 KGHSH and CDR2 LQKENI. V dropped 2 bases and J dropped 0 bases, with 8 bases sitting between them. CDR3 size: 15 residues. Assay used: immunoSEQ multiplex PCR; TCRdb lists only in-frame clones, some missing. The sample yields around 71,000 clones, about 88% seen once. The source material was CD4+ or CD8+ T cells sorted from blood, sampled in a trial of the OX40 agonist ivuxolimab. This clonotype was sampled from an adult with an advanced solid tumor such as melanoma, head and neck, liver or kidney cancer. The J gene is TRBJ1-3, the V gene TRBV18; D is ambiguous. CDR3 in amino acids: CASSPGRSSGNTIYF. CDR3 DNA sequence: TGTGCCAGCTCACCAGGACGGAGCTCTGGAAACACCATATATTTT.